This T cell receptor (beta chain) is from a study of blood T cell repertoires in COVID-19. Assignment of participants to cohorts was predicated upon participant-reported clinical history. The junction had 5 bases not matched to a gene; V was cut back by 3 bases and J by 3 bases. Germline V gene data show CDR1 as SGHRS and CDR2 as YFSETQ. This CDR3 has 14 amino acids. How the authors handled the data: The authors estimated nucleated cell counts from reference gene primer amplification. Generated by immunoSEQ multiplex PCR, the TCRdb table keeps only in-frame clones and is missing some. Clonal size and the V and J genes are those of that table, whereas D and trimming came from the DNA. The table includes approximately 280,000 clones, around 90% detected once.

The sample consisted of PBMCs or T cells enriched from blood (not recorded which). This clonotype was obtained from a woman aged 18-29 years with acute COVID-19. This chain uses TRBV5-1 with TRBJ1-1; TRBD1 agrees at 7 bases. This CDR3 reads CASSWGTDHTEAFF. The CDR3 nucleotides are TGCGCCAGCAGCTGGGGGACAGACCACACTGAAGCTTTCTTT.